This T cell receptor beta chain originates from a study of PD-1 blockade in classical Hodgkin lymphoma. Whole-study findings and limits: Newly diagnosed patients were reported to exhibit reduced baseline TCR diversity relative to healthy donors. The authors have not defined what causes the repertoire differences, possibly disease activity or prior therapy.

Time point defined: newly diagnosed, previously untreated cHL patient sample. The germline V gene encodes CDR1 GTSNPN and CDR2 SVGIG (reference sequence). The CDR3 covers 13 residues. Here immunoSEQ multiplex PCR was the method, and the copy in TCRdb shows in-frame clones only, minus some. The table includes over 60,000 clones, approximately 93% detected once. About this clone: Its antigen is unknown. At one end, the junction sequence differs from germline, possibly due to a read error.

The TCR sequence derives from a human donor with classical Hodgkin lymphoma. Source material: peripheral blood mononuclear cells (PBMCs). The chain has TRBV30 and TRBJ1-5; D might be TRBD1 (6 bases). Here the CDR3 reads CTWNEQGDQPQHF. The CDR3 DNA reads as TGTACCTGGAATGAACAGGGCGATCAGCCCCAGCATTTT.